This entry describes one T cell receptor (beta chain). What it binds is unknown. The sample is drawn from a study of cytomegalovirus exposure and HLA in healthy donors. Study information: About 180 million T cells yielded 120 million or so unique TCR beta sequences, as an earlier analysis found.

The PCR used 60 Vbeta and 13 Jbeta primers. TCRdb keeps only in-frame clones here, not all; method: immunoSEQ multiplex PCR. The sample includes 150,000 or so clones, 72% of them seen just once. Study results and caveats: Among TCR beta chains of equal frequency, HLA-associated ones were more clonally expanded in a later analysis. On later analysis, the bulk of CMV-associated TCR beta chains appeared to be HLA-restricted.

Trimming removed 4 bases at V and 1 base at J, with 17 bases between. CDR3 length: 17 residues. Germline V gives CDR1 MNHEY, CDR2 SMNVEV (reference sequence). Sequencing used PBMCs. This TCR derives from a human donor in good health. The chain uses TRBV27 and TRBJ1-5, with a tentative D call TRBD1 (6 bases). CDR3 protein: CASSSLLRGVSNQPQHF. DNA for the CDR3: TGTGCCAGCAGTTCCCTCCTCAGGGGAGTGAGCAATCAGCCCCAGCATTTT.